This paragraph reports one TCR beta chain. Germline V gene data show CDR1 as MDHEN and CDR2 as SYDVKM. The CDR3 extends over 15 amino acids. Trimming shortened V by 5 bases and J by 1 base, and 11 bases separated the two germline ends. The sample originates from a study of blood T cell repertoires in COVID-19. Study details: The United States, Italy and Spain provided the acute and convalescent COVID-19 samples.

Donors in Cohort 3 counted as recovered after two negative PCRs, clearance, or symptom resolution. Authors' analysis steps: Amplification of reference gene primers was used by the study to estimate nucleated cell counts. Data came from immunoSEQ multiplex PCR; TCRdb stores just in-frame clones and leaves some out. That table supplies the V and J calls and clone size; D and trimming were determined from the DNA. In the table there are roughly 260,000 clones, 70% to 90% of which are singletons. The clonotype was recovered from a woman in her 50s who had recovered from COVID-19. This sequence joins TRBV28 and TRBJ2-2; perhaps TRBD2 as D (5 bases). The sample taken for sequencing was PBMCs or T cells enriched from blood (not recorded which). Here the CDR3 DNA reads TGTGCCAGCAGTCGAGCCGGGGAGAACACCGGGGAGCTGTTTTTT. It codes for CASSRAGENTGELFF.